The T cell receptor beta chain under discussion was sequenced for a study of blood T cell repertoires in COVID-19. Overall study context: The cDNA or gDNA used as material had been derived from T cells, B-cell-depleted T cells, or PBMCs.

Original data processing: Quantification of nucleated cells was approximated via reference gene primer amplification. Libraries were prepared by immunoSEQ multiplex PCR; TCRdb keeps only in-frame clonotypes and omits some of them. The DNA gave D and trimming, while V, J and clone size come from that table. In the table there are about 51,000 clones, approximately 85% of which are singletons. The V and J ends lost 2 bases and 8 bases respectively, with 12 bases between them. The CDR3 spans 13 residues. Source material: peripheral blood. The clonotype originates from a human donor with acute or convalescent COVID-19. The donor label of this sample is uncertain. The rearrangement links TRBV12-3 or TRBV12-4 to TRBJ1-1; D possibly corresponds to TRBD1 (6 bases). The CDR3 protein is CASSLQQGGEAFF. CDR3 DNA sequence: TGTGCCAGCAGTTTACAACAGGGAGGGGAAGCTTTCTTT.